This T cell receptor (beta chain) was captured by sequencing in a study of tumor-infiltrating lymphocytes in primary liver carcinoma. For the study at large: Read depth, roughly 3.65 to 7.13 million productive TCRbeta reads, did not differ significantly between tissues. Study outcomes and limitations: Representation across all five tumor regions was limited to only about 7-25% of top clones.

The V and J ends lost 5 bases and 6 bases, in that order; junction bases with no gene match: 3. CDR1 is SQVTM and CDR2 is ANQGSEA in the germline V gene. The CDR3 runs to 12 residues. Starting material of 500 to 600 ng total RNA yielded TCR beta cDNA via a constant-region primer. For TCR beta, libraries were produced by three nested multiplex PCR rounds using slightly modified ARM-PCR. For approximately 9 cycles apiece, the opening two PCR rounds ran with TRBV1-TRBV30 forward primers and a C-beta reverse primer. TCRdb reprocessed the multiplex PCR reads via MiXCR and lists one record per CDR3 protein. Here the sample spans 80,000 or so distinct CDR3 sequences, over 55% being singletons. This clonotype came up many times. As yet, its antigen is unknown. Extraction of RNA together with DNA used roughly 18-32 mg of unsorted bulk tissue.

Sequenced material: liver tumor tissue from sampling region 4. Subset described: tumor region T4, right-lateral pole. The V and J genes are TRBV29-1 and TRBJ1-4; 7 positions agree with TRBD1. The origin of this receptor is a woman between 55 and 75 years old with primary liver carcinoma and hepatitis B virus infection. The CDR3 DNA sequence: TGCAGCGTTCAAGGACAGGATGAAAAACTGTTTTTT. Encoded protein: CSVQGQDEKLFF.